This T cell receptor beta chain was identified during a study of T cells in localized non-small cell lung cancer. Study-level findings and limits: Greater T cell density in blood accompanied longer overall survival.

Here immunoSEQ multiplex PCR was the method, and the copy in TCRdb shows in-frame clones only, minus some. The sample has over 40,000 clones, almost 90% seen once. Of note for this clone: Its specificity is unknown.

The source of this sequence is a female donor at least 60 years old with stage I squamous cell lung carcinoma. The sequenced sample was peripheral blood, obtained before any cancer treatment.

The CDR3 DNA is TGTGCCTGGTCTGTATGGGGTAGCAATTCACCCCTCCACTTT. This translates into CAWSVWGSNSPLHF. The V and J genes are TRBV30 and TRBJ1-6; D remains unclear. Trimming left V 5 bases short and J 7 bases short, with 15 bases between. The CDR3 length is 14 residues. Germline CDR1 is GTSNPN and CDR2 is SVGIG (reference sequence).